This TCR beta chain was sequenced in a study of cytomegalovirus exposure and HLA in healthy donors. Study background: The same platform was used for the 110 or so validation repertoires as for the 666 first-cohort repertoires, as reported in a later analysis.

This clone was counted a few times. Its antigen is not identified. V lost 5 bases to trimming and J lost 5 bases; unmatched junction nucleotides: 7. Germline V gene data show CDR1 as SGHRS and CDR2 as YFSETQ. The CDR3 spans 14 residues. Study-wide findings and caveats: The study labeled more than 150 TCR beta chains cytomegalovirus-associated.

Clones were sequenced by immunoSEQ multiplex PCR, and TCRdb holds only the in-frame ones, with some missing. There are some 65,000 clones in the sample; around 97% occur only once, and around 2.2% lies in the top ten. The chain is built from TRBV5-1 and TRBJ2-1, with 7 bases fitting TRBD2. The clonotype was recovered from a man aged 18 to 30 in good health and CMV-seronegative. Source material: PBMCs. The chain's CDR3 is CASRIATSDNEQFF. Here the CDR3 DNA reads TGCGCCAGCAGAATCGCTACTAGCGACAATGAGCAGTTCTTC.